These 8 T cell receptor beta chains were all obtained from the same sample, sequenced in a study of PD-1 blockade in classical Hodgkin lymphoma. All patients experienced relapse after autologous stem cell transplantation, and brentuximab vedotin exposure was variable. TCRdb's copy holds only in-frame clones and misses some; the assay was immunoSEQ multiplex PCR. This table has 40,000 to 50,000 clones, approximately 86% appearing once. The specimen comprised peripheral blood mononuclear cells (PBMCs), sampled before the second cycle of nivolumab. The receptors stem from a human donor with classical Hodgkin lymphoma.

The chain uses TRBV7-8 and TRBJ2-6, with TRBD1 identical over 7 bases. Unmatched junction bases numbered 8, after V lost 5 bases and J lost 4 bases. CDR3 length: 16 amino acids. Germline V CDR1 and CDR2: SGHVS, FQNEAQ. The CDR3 region has the DNA TGTGCCAGCAGCCCAGACAGGGTCGGCGGGGCCAACGTCCTGACTTTC. Protein: CASSPDRVGGANVLTF.

This clone was picked up one time. This sequence joins TRBV18 and TRBJ2-1; D tentatively fits TRBD1 or TRBD2 (6 bases each). This CDR3 is built from 13 residues. Germline V gene lookup returns CDR1 KGHSH and CDR2 LQKENI. V dropped 3 bases and J dropped 8 bases, with 11 bases sitting between them. The CDR3 is CASSPRGQDEQFF. The CDR3, as DNA: TGTGCCAGCTCACCTCGGGGGCAGGATGAGCAGTTCTTC.

J is TRBJ2-7 and V is TRBV2; TRBD2 matches at 8 bases. CDR1 is SNHLY and CDR2 is FYNNEI in the germline V gene. The V gene end was trimmed by 0 bases and the J gene end by 6 bases; junction bases not matched to a gene: 13. The length of the CDR3 is 17 residues. CDR3 nucleotides: TGTGCCAGCAGTGAAGCGGTGGTGGCGGGGGGCCGCCTCGAGCAGTACTTC. Protein product: CASSEAVVAGGRLEQYF. The full variable domain, its missing parts supplied by reference TRBV2 and TRBJ2-7, is EPEVTQTPSHQVTQMGQEVILRCVPISNHLYFYWYRQILGQKVEFLVSFYNNEISEKSEIFDDQFSVERPDGSNFTLKIRSTKLEDSAMYFCASSEAVVAGGRLEQYFGPGTRLTVT.

This chain joins TRBV19 and TRBJ1-1; D uncertain. Germline V gene sequence: CDR1 LNHDA, CDR2 SQIVND (reference sequence). This CDR3 spans 16 amino acids. Trimming left V 6 bases short and J 0 bases short, with 17 bases between. The CDR3 DNA is TGTGCCAGTAGCGATCACATGGGGTCCCTGAACACTGAAGCTTTCTTT. It yields the protein CASSDHMGSLNTEAFF.

V gene TRBV5-1 combines with J gene TRBJ2-3; TRBD1 might be the D (6 bases). With 4 bases removed from V and 2 bases from J, the gap between germline ends came to 14 bases. This CDR3 region has 15 residues. Looked up from germline, CDR1 is SGHRS and CDR2 is YFSETQ. The CDR3 loop is CASSRTGPPTDTQYF. The DNA for the CDR3 is TGCGCCAGCAGCCGCACAGGGCCCCCCACAGATACGCAGTATTTT.

The chain couples TRBV2 to TRBJ2-1; TRBD2 matches 8 bases. CDR1 and CDR2 from the germline V gene are SNHLY and FYNNEI. Trimming cost V 4 bases and J 7 bases; bases outside gene matches: 9. The length of the CDR3 is 15 residues. CDR3 loop: CASSVITSGGNEQFF. In DNA form, the CDR3 reads TGTGCCAGCAGTGTTATAACTAGCGGAGGGAATGAGCAGTTCTTC.

V is TRBV2 and J is TRBJ2-5; weak D call: TRBD1 (6 bases). This CDR3 is built from 15 residues. CDR1 SNHLY and CDR2 FYNNEI come from the germline V gene. Trimming took 2 bases from V and 5 from J, leaving 15 bases between them. For the CDR3, the DNA is TGTGCCAGCAGTGAATTGGTTCAGGGGAAGGAGACCCAGTACTTC. Its translation is CASSELVQGKETQYF. The variable domain in full, with the rest retrieved from reference TRBV2 and TRBJ2-5, is EPEVTQTPSHQVTQMGQEVILRCVPISNHLYFYWYRQILGQKVEFLVSFYNNEISEKSEIFDDQFSVERPDGSNFTLKIRSTKLEDSAMYFCASSELVQGKETQYFGPGTRLLVL.

This clone has only a few counts. The chain combines TRBV4-3 with TRBJ2-3, with TRBD1 as a possible D gene (5 bases). Trimming left V 4 bases short and J 0 bases short, with 14 bases between. The CDR3 has 16 amino acids. CDR1 is LGHNA and CDR2 is YSLEER in the germline V gene. CDR3 sequence: CASSPHTTVSTDTQYF. DNA for the CDR3: TGCGCCAGCAGCCCACATACGACAGTAAGCACAGATACGCAGTATTTT.